This is a list of T cell receptor beta chains from one sample in a study of a mutant IDH1 vaccine in newly diagnosed glioma. The data were produced by immunoSEQ multiplex PCR, yet TCRdb's version contains in-frame clones alone and is incomplete. The sample has roughly 86,000 clones; roughly 89% are singletons. These receptors are not linked to any known antigen. Sequencing was performed on PBMCs, taken from a glioma patient whose treatment included an IDH1 peptide vaccine. The receptors here all came from a woman in her forties or fifties with glioma. The conserved cysteine and the conserved F or W are not part of the CDR3 here. The size field is filled for only some rows; it gives once, few, many or a size class.

CDR3: ASSSPMNTEAF; size: once; V: TRBV5-5; J: TRBJ1-1
CDR3: ASSSGLGGGYT; size: .; V: TRBV11-2; J: TRBJ1-2
CDR3: ASSHAEAPYGYT; size: once; V: TRBV6-5; J: TRBJ1-2
CDR3: ASSRGLAGETEQY; size: .; V: TRBV18; J: TRBJ2-7
CDR3: ASRAGRGLNSPLH; size: .; V: TRBV28; J: TRBJ1-6
CDR3: ASNLGGTGELF; size: once; V: TRBV9; J: TRBJ2-2
CDR3: ASRWDSYEQY; size: .; V: TRBV28; J: TRBJ2-7
CDR3: ASSLEGANTGELF; size: .; V: TRBV13; J: TRBJ2-2
CDR3: ASSQDLQREILSYEQY; size: .; V: TRBV4-2; J: TRBJ2-7
CDR3: ASSFLAGGNEQY; size: .; V: TRBV27; J: TRBJ2-7
CDR3: ASNLGRLTGYTQY; size: once; V: TRBV28; J: TRBJ2-3
CDR3: ASSEKKLTEAF; size: .; V: TRBV6-1; J: TRBJ1-1
CDR3: ASSPFGQNLNYGYT; size: .; V: TRBV23-1; J: TRBJ1-2
CDR3: ASSLLRGKTQY; size: .; V: TRBV7-3; J: TRBJ2-5
CDR3: ASKDLENTEAF; size: .; V: TRBV2; J: TRBJ1-1
CDR3: ASSPRAYEQY; size: .; V: TRBV7-9; J: TRBJ2-7
CDR3: ASSRLAGDFSEQY; size: .; V: TRBV7-2; J: TRBJ2-7
CDR3: ASGSGTPYNEQF; size: .; V: TRBV5-1; J: TRBJ2-1
CDR3: ASSPRDRGGETQY; size: .; V: TRBV11-2; J: TRBJ2-5
CDR3: ASSFSNSYEQY; size: .; V: TRBV27; J: TRBJ2-7
CDR3: ASSFGLAGLTDTQY; size: .; V: TRBV5-4; J: TRBJ2-3
CDR3: ASSLNGSPLYEQY; size: .; V: TRBV11-2; J: TRBJ2-7
CDR3: ASNRASETQY; size: .; V: TRBV6-5; J: TRBJ2-5
CDR3: ASSQGLAGPNTGELF; size: .; V: TRBV4-2; J: TRBJ2-2
CDR3: ASSLAQDTEAF; size: once; V: TRBV7-9; J: TRBJ1-1
CDR3: ASSRPGGGNEQF; size: .; V: TRBV7-9; J: TRBJ2-1
CDR3: ASSLWGGEGNQPQH; size: .; V: TRBV5-8; J: TRBJ1-5
CDR3: ASSLAPSGGTGNTIY; size: .; V: TRBV5-1; J: TRBJ1-3
CDR3: ASSWGQGKYEQY; size: .; V: TRBV27; J: TRBJ2-7
CDR3: ATSRAKDQVAAYEQY; size: .; V: TRBV15; J: TRBJ2-7
CDR3: ASSGDGYNQPQH; size: .; V: TRBV6-4; J: TRBJ1-5